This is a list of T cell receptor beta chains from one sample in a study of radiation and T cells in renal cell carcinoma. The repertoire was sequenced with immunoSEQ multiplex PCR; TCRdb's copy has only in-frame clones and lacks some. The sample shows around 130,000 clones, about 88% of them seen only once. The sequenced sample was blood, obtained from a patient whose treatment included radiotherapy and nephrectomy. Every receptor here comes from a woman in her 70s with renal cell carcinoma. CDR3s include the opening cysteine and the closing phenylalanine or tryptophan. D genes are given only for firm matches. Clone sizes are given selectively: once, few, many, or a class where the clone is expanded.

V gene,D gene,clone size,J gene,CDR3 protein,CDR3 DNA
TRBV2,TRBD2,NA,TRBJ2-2,CASIPTSGGVGPGELFF,TGTGCCAGCATTCCGACTAGCGGGGGGGTCGGTCCCGGGGAGCTGTTTTTT
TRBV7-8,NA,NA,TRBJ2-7,CASSMNRDEQYF,TGTGCCAGCAGCATGAACAGGGATGAGCAGTACTTC
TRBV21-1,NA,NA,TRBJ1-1,CASSQTGAPNTEAFF,TGTGCCAGCAGCCAAACCGGGGCCCCGAACACTGAAGCTTTCTTT
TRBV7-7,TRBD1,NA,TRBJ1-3,CASSLGTGPGNTIYF,TGTGCTAGCAGCCTGGGGACAGGCCCTGGAAACACCATATATTTT
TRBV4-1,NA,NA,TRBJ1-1,CASSQVYNSEAFF,TGCGCCAGCAGCCAAGTATACAACTCTGAAGCTTTCTTT
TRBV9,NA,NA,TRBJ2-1,CASSVGKLAGNEQFF,TGTGCCAGCAGCGTAGGGAAACTAGCTGGCAATGAGCAGTTCTTC
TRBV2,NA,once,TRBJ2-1,CASLGPRNEQFF,TGTGCCAGCTTGGGACCGAGGAATGAGCAGTTCTTC
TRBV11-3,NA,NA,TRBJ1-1,CASTGTGNTEAFF,TGTGCCAGCACCGGGACGGGGAACACTGAAGCTTTCTTT
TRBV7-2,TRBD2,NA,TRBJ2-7,CASSYFSYGGGYEGEQYF,TGTGCCAGCAGCTATTTCAGTTACGGCGGGGGGTACGAGGGCGAGCAGTACTTC
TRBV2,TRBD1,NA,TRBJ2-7,CASSTRQGALNEQYF,TGTGCCAGCAGTACCCGACAGGGTGCGTTAAACGAGCAGTACTTC
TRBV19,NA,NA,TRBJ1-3,CASSTGLSGNTIYF,TGTGCCAGTAGTACGGGACTCTCTGGAAACACCATATATTTT
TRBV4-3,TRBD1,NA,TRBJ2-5,CASSPVLGTVQETQYF,TGCGCCAGCAGCCCGGTATTGGGGACAGTCCAAGAGACCCAGTACTTC
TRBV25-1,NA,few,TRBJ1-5,CASSLGNQPQHF,TGTGCCAGCAGTCTGGGAAATCAGCCCCAGCATTTT
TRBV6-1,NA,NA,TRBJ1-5,CASSVHNENDQPQHF,TGTGCCAGCAGTGTCCACAATGAAAACGATCAGCCCCAGCATTTT
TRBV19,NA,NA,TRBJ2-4,CASTSLGVAKNIQYF,TGTGCCAGTACTTCACTCGGAGTAGCCAAAAACATTCAGTACTTC
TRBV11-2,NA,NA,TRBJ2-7,CASSLGVYEQYF,TGTGCCAGCAGCTTAGGGGTTTACGAGCAGTACTTC
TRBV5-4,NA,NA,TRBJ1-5,CASSRRHSNQPQHF,TGTGCCAGCAGTCGACGGCATAGCAATCAGCCCCAGCATTTT
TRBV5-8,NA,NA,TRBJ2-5,CASRLRLTPQETQYF,TGTGCCAGCAGATTGAGGCTGACGCCTCAAGAGACCCAGTACTTC
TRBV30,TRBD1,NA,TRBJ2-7,CAWSARGQGTEQYF,TGTGCCTGGAGTGCAAGGGGACAGGGGACCGAGCAGTACTTC
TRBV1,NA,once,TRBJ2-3,CTSSQDPPNGLAGNTDTQYF,TGCACCAGCAGCCAAGATCCCCCCAACGGACTAGCGGGGAACACAGATACGCAGTATTTT
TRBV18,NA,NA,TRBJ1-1,CASSPANDEAFF,TGTGCCAGCTCACCAGCGAATGATGAAGCTTTCTTT
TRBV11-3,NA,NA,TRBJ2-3,CASSLETGSKYF,TGTGCCAGCAGCTTAGAGACAGGTTCAAAGTATTTT
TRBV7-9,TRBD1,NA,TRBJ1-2,CASSPGGGQGARGYTF,TGTGCCAGCAGCCCAGGCGGGGGACAGGGGGCGAGGGGCTACACCTTC
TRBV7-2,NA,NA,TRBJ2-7,CASSLGRGGVYYEQYF,TGTGCCAGCAGCCTGGGAAGGGGCGGGGTCTACTACGAGCAGTACTTC
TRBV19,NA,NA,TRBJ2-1,CASSISQGTYNEQFF,TGTGCCAGTAGTATATCACAGGGAACTTACAATGAGCAGTTCTTC
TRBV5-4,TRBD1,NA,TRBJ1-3,CASRDTGGFSGNTIYF,TGTGCCAGCAGAGATACAGGGGGTTTCTCTGGAAACACCATATATTTT
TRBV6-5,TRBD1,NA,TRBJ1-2,CASSAEGQSNYGYTF,TGTGCCAGCAGTGCCGAGGGACAGAGTAACTATGGCTACACCTTC
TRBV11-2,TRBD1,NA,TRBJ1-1,CASSAGGQLNTEAFF,TGTGCCAGCAGCGCAGGGGGACAGTTGAACACTGAAGCTTTCTTT
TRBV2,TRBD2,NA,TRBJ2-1,CASSGKSSGGANEQFF,TGTGCCAGCAGTGGCAAGTCTAGCGGGGGGGCCAATGAGCAGTTCTTC
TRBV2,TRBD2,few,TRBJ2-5,CASISGASGLQETQYF,TGTGCCAGCATCTCGGGGGCTAGCGGGTTACAAGAGACCCAGTACTTC
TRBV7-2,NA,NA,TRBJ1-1,CASSGPPGGTEAFF,TGTGCCAGCTCGGGGCCCCCCGGCGGCACTGAAGCTTTCTTT
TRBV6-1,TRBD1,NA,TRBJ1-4,CASSEGRGRGYEKLFF,TGTGCCAGCAGTGAAGGAAGGGGGCGCGGGTATGAAAAACTGTTTTTT
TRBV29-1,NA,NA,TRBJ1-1,CSAKRLNTEAFF,TGCAGCGCCAAAAGACTGAACACTGAAGCTTTCTTT
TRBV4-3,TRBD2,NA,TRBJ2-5,CASSRGLAGAETQYF,TGCGCCAGCAGCCGCGGGCTAGCGGGGGCAGAGACCCAGTACTTC
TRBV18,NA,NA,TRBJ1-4,CASSPSLGGNEKLFF,TGTGCCAGCTCACCGTCCTTGGGAGGGAATGAAAAACTGTTTTTT
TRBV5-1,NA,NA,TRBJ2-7,CASSPTLAISYEQYF,TGCGCCAGCAGCCCGACCCTAGCCATCTCCTACGAGCAGTACTTC
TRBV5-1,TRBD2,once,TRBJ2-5,CASSFLGLPQETQYF,TGCGCCAGCAGCTTCCTGGGACTACCACAAGAGACCCAGTACTTC
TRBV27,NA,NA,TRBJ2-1,CASSLGRVGSISYNEQFF,TGTGCCAGCAGCCTAGGCAGAGTAGGATCCATTTCGTACAATGAGCAGTTCTTC
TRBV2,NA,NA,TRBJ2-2,CASSVSGLPDGELFF,TGTGCCAGCAGTGTATCGGGACTCCCGGATGGCGAGCTGTTTTTT
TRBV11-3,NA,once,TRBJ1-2,CASSLGFRDNYGYTF,TGTGCCAGCAGCTTAGGATTCCGGGATAACTATGGCTACACCTTC
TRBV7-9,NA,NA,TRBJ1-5,CASSSSAPNQPQHF,TGTGCCAGCAGCTCCTCCGCGCCCAATCAGCCCCAGCATTTT
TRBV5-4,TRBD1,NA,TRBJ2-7,CASSSLDRDYEQYF,TGTGCCAGCAGCTCCCTCGACAGGGACTACGAGCAGTACTTC
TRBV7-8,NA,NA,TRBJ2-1,CASSLALTSSYNEQFF,TGTGCCAGCAGCTTAGCGTTGACGAGCTCCTACAATGAGCAGTTCTTC
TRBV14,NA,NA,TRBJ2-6,CASSHAGANVLTF,TGTGCCAGCAGCCATGCTGGGGCCAACGTCCTGACTTTC
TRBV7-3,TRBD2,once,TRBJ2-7,CASSSLAGVSYEQYF,TGTGCCAGCAGCTCACTAGCGGGGGTCTCCTACGAGCAGTACTTC
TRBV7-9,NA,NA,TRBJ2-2,CASSLGGGASTGELFF,TGTGCCAGCAGCTTAGGAGGAGGGGCGAGCACCGGGGAGCTGTTTTTT
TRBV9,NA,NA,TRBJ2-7,CASSVGSGSYEQYF,TGTGCCAGCAGCGTAGGCTCAGGGTCCTACGAGCAGTACTTC
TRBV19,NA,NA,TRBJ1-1,CASSISRITNTEAFF,TGTGCCAGTAGTATATCACGGATTACGAACACTGAAGCTTTCTTT
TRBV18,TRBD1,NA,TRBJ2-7,CASSPSGRQGAYEQYF,TGTGCCAGCTCACCTTCGGGCAGACAGGGGGCATACGAGCAGTACTTC
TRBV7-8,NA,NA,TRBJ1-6,CASSLGGSQYSPLHF,TGTGCCAGCAGCTTAGGAGGGTCCCAATATTCACCCCTCCACTTT
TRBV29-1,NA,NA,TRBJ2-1,CSVVPRAFEQFF,TGCAGCGTTGTCCCCCGCGCGTTTGAGCAGTTCTTC
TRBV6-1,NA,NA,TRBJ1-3,CASSEIGVGNTIYF,TGTGCCAGCAGTGAAATTGGGGTTGGAAACACCATATATTTT
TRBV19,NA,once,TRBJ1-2,CASTQRGDYGYTF,TGTGCCAGTACCCAGCGAGGCGACTATGGCTACACCTTC
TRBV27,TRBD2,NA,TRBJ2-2,CASSAGLAKNTGELFF,TGTGCCAGCAGTGCGGGACTAGCGAAGAACACCGGGGAGCTGTTTTTT
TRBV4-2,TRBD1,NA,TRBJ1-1,CASSRKTPGTGGWGNTEAFF,TGTGCCAGCAGCCGCAAAACTCCCGGGACAGGGGGCTGGGGGAACACTGAAGCTTTCTTT
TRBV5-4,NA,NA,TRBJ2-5,CASRLGGRETQYF,TGTGCCAGCAGATTGGGTGGGCGAGAGACCCAGTACTTC
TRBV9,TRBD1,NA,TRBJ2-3,CASSVGARGTDSDTQYF,TGTGCCAGCAGCGTAGGGGCGAGGGGGACAGACTCAGATACGCAGTATTTT
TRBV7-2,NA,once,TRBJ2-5,CASSLAGRSPSETQYF,TGTGCCAGCAGCTTAGCGGGCAGGAGTCCCTCAGAGACCCAGTACTTC
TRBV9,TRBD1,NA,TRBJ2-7,CASSVALTGTGASEQYF,TGTGCCAGCAGCGTAGCTCTCACCGGGACAGGGGCTAGTGAGCAGTACTTC
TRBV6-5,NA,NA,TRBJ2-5,CASSTGGNSKTQYF,TGTGCCAGCAGTACTGGGGGGAATTCGAAGACCCAGTACTTC